One sample yielded the 24 T cell receptor beta chains listed below, sequenced in a study of cytomegalovirus exposure and HLA in healthy donors. The PCR made use of 60 Vbeta and 13 Jbeta primers. Libraries were prepared by immunoSEQ multiplex PCR; TCRdb keeps only in-frame clonotypes and omits some of them. The table lists more than 100,000 clones, approximately 78% of them singletons. The sequenced material came from PBMCs. The receptors stem from a woman in her forties in good health and CMV-seropositive.

The rearrangement links TRBV7-8 to TRBJ1-1; weak D call: TRBD1 (6 bases). CDR3 length: 14 residues. Germline CDR1 is SGHVS and CDR2 is FQNEAQ. The V and J ends lost 5 bases and 1 base respectively, with 11 bases between them. CDR3 DNA: TGTGCCAGCAGCAGGGGGGGGCCGAACACTGAAGCTTTCTTT. Translation gives CASSRGGPNTEAFF.

J is TRBJ1-5 and V is TRBV18, with 11 bases aligning to TRBD1. CDR3 length: 14 amino acids. Germline V CDR1 and CDR2: KGHSH, LQKENI. The V and J ends lost 2 bases and 7 bases, in that order; junction bases with no gene match: 1. CDR3 in amino acids: CASSPGDRGQPQHF. The CDR3 DNA is TGTGCCAGCTCACCAGGGGACAGGGGGCAGCCCCAGCATTTT.

The chain links TRBV10-3 to TRBJ2-7, with 7 bases aligning to TRBD1. V lost 3 bases and J lost 2; bases outside the gene matches: 10. CDR3 length equals 16 residues. The germline gives CDR1 ENHRY, CDR2 SYGVKD. The CDR3 here is CAISDHRTGKTYEQYF. The CDR3 DNA reads as TGTGCCATCAGTGATCATAGGACAGGTAAAACCTACGAGCAGTACTTC.

This clone appeared a single time. This rearrangement joins TRBV27 to TRBJ1-4; D is perhaps TRBD1 (6 bases). The CDR3 has 13 amino acids. The V and J ends lost 8 bases and 4 bases respectively, with 11 bases between them. Germline V gives CDR1 MNHEY, CDR2 SMNVEV (reference sequence). CDR3 nucleotide sequence: TGTGCCAGCGGGGGCAGGAGTAATGAAAAACTGTTTTTT. Translated: CASGGRSNEKLFF.

V is TRBV5-8 and J is TRBJ1-5; tentative D call: TRBD1 (6 bases). The germline V and J ends were trimmed by 2 bases and 5 bases, with 14 bases remaining between them. Germline CDR1 and CDR2: SGHTS and YDEGEE. CDR3 length equals 15 residues. This CDR3 reads CASSFTTGLYQPQHF. For the CDR3, the DNA is TGTGCCAGCAGCTTTACGACAGGCCTTTATCAGCCCCAGCATTTT.

The rearrangement links TRBV7-9 to TRBJ1-6; D unresolved. CDR1 and CDR2 from the germline V gene are SEHNR and FQNEAQ (reference sequence). The CDR3 is 12 amino acids. V was trimmed by 5 bases and J by 6 bases, leaving 5 bases between them. This CDR3 is CASSASNSPLHF. DNA for the CDR3: TGTGCCAGCAGCGCTAGTAATTCACCCCTCCACTTT.

The V call is TRBV6-6, the J call TRBJ2-3; 10 bases align to TRBD2. The CDR3 contains 14 residues. V shed 6 bases and J 5 bases; nucleotides not matched to a gene: 5. Germline V CDR1 and CDR2: MNHNY, SVGAGI (reference sequence). CDR3 in DNA: TGTGCCAGCAGGAGCGGGGGGGCAAGAGATACGCAGTATTTT. Its translation: CASRSGGARDTQYF.

The chain carries TRBV7-3 and TRBJ1-1, with a weak D call TRBD1 (6 bases). This CDR3 has 13 residues. Germline assignment: CDR1 SGHTA and CDR2 FQGTGA. V shed 1 base and J shed 9 bases, with 12 bases lying between them. Written as DNA, the CDR3 is TGTGCCAGCAGCTTAAGGGCAGGGGATCAAGCTTTCTTT. Protein product: CASSLRAGDQAFF. Looking up the rest from reference TRBV7-3 and TRBJ1-1 gives the full variable domain: GAGVSQTPSNKVTEKGKYVELRCDPISGHTALYWYRQSLGQGPEFLIYFQGTGAADDSGLPNDRFFAVRPEGSVSTLKIQRTERGDSAVYLCASSLRAGDQAFFGQGTRLTVV.

The J gene is TRBJ1-2, the V gene TRBV14; D ambiguous. The CDR3 totals 13 residues. Trimming shortened V by 0 bases and J by 9 bases, and 11 bases separated the two germline ends. Germline V gene lookup returns CDR1 SGHDN and CDR2 FVKESK. In nucleotides, the CDR3 is TGTGCCAGCAGCCAAGATGCCCGGGGTAGCTACACCTTC. Amino acids: CASSQDARGSYTF.

The rearrangement links TRBV7-8 to TRBJ2-7; TRBD1 matches 7 bases. CDR1 and CDR2 from the germline V gene are SGHVS and FQNEAQ. This CDR3 is built from 14 residues. V shed 3 bases and J 2 bases; nucleotides not matched to a gene: 4. This CDR3 reads CASSFLQGPYEQYF. CDR3 in DNA: TGTGCCAGCAGCTTCCTACAGGGGCCCTACGAGCAGTACTTC.

The CDR3 sequence is CASSQGQGWTEAFF. The CDR3 bases are TGCGCCAGCAGCCAAGGACAGGGCTGGACTGAAGCTTTCTTT. J is TRBJ1-1 and V is TRBV4-1; 7 nucleotides line up with TRBD1. The CDR3 length is 14 residues. Germline CDR1 MGHRA, CDR2 YSYEKL. V shed 1 base, J shed 5 bases, and the junction held 4 bases outside the gene matches.

The CDR3 bases are TGTGCCAGCAGCGTAGCATTAGCGGGGGGAGATGAGCAGTTCTTC. Residues: CASSVALAGGDEQFF. The chain links TRBV9 to TRBJ2-1, with 10 bases that match TRBD2. J lost 8 bases, V lost 0 bases, and 5 bases had no gene match. Germline V gene data show CDR1 as SGDLS and CDR2 as YYNGEE. This CDR3 is built from 15 residues. Variable domain in full (rest from reference TRBV9 and TRBJ2-1): DSGVTQTPKHLITATGQRVTLRCSPRSGDLSVYWYQQSLDQGLQFLIQYYNGEERAKGNILERFSAQQFPDLHSELNLSSLELGDSALYFCASSVALAGGDEQFFGPGTRLTVL.

The V and J genes are TRBV4-3 and TRBJ1-2, with D possibly matching TRBD1 (6 bases). Germline assignment: CDR1 LGHNA and CDR2 YSLEER. The CDR3 extends over 12 amino acids. V lost 4 bases and J 4 bases, leaving 7 bases between the germline ends. This chain's CDR3 is CASSLQGYGYTF. The CDR3 DNA reads as TGCGCCAGCAGCCTACAGGGCTATGGCTACACCTTC.

The chain combines TRBV4-1 with TRBJ1-5; 7 bases are a match to TRBD1. The CDR3 totals 17 residues. Germline trimming cut 4 bases from V and 2 bases from J; bases unmatched to any gene: 11. CDR1 is MGHRA and CDR2 is YSYEKL in the germline V gene. CDR3 coding DNA: TGCGCCAGCAGCCCCAACGTAGGGGGCTGGGGCAATCAGCCCCAGCATTTT. As protein: CASSPNVGGWGNQPQHF.

The chain recombines TRBV29-1 with TRBJ1-1; D perhaps matches TRBD1 (5 bases). Trimming stripped 4 bases from V and 7 bases from J, with 10 bases between. This CDR3 region has 11 residues. Germline CDR1 SQVTM, CDR2 ANQGSEA. The CDR3 loop is CSVGFRDEAFF. CDR3 DNA sequence: TGCAGCGTTGGATTCAGGGATGAAGCTTTCTTT.

The rearrangement links TRBV27 to TRBJ2-5, with TRBD1 matching 7 bases. Trimming removed 6 bases from V and 5 bases from J; junction bases left unmatched: 6. Per the germline V gene, CDR1 is MNHEY and CDR2 is SMNVEV (reference sequence). The CDR3 has 13 amino acids. The CDR3 bases are TGTGCCAGCAGGAAAGGGGGCCGGGAGACCCAGTACTTC. Protein sequence: CASRKGGRETQYF.

The J gene is TRBJ2-5, the V gene TRBV4-1; 15 bases are shared with TRBD2. J lost 5 bases, V lost 0 bases, and 10 bases had no gene match. The CDR3 loop spans 19 amino acids. Germline values: CDR1 MGHRA, CDR2 YSYEKL. CDR3 sequence: CASSQDLGTSGGPRETQYF. In nucleotides, the CDR3 is TGCGCCAGCAGCCAAGATCTAGGGACTAGCGGGGGGCCACGGGAGACCCAGTACTTC.

CDR3 bases: TGTGCCAGCCAAAGGACAGGGAATGAAAAACTGTTTTTT. It specifies CASQRTGNEKLFF. The chain joins TRBV7-9 to TRBJ1-4; 8 bases are shared with TRBD1. The junction had 4 bases not matched to a gene; V was cut back by 8 bases and J by 5 bases. This CDR3 comprises 13 residues. In germline, CDR1 is SEHNR, CDR2 FQNEAQ (reference sequence).

This clone was counted between two and nine times. The chain employs TRBV6-5 and TRBJ1-1; D unclear. Germline V gives CDR1 MNHEY, CDR2 SVGAGI. The V end lost 6 bases, the J end lost 1 base, and 15 bases lay between the germline ends. The CDR3 is 15 amino acids. This CDR3 is CASRPPGMKNTEAFF. CDR3 nucleotides: TGTGCCAGCAGACCCCCCGGGATGAAGAACACTGAAGCTTTCTTT.

The V and J genes are TRBV7-9 and TRBJ2-7; 11 bases map to TRBD1. After removal of 3 bases from V and 0 bases from J, the junction contained 4 bases not matched to a gene. Per germline, CDR1 SEHNR and CDR2 FQNEAQ (reference sequence). The CDR3 covers 16 residues. The CDR3 here is CASSFGTGGGSYEQYF. The CDR3 bases are TGTGCCAGCAGCTTCGGGACAGGGGGAGGCTCCTACGAGCAGTACTTC.

The J gene is TRBJ1-5, the V gene TRBV6-1, with D maybe TRBD1 (6 bases). Germline V gene data show CDR1 as MNHNS and CDR2 as SASEGT. V lost 4 bases to trimming and J lost 6 bases, with 19 bases between them. CDR3 length: 16 residues. In nucleotides, the CDR3 is TGTGCCAGCAGTGTAAACAGTGGTAAAGGGGGTCAGCCCCAGCATTTT. Its protein product is CASSVNSGKGGQPQHF.

This clone was observed a few times. This chain links TRBV4-3 with TRBJ2-7; D is unclear. Between the trimmed V and J ends, which lost 0 bases and 6 bases, there was a span of 15 bases. The CDR3 consists of 15 residues. Germline CDR1 is LGHNA and CDR2 is YSLEER. The CDR3: CASSQEAYGSLEQYF. In DNA, the CDR3 is TGCGCCAGCAGCCAAGAGGCGTACGGGTCCCTCGAGCAGTACTTC.

The chain carries TRBV7-9 and TRBJ1-1; D is undetermined. Deletions cut 1 base from V and 4 bases from J, with 13 bases between. This CDR3 is built from 15 residues. The germline CDR1 and CDR2 sequences are SEHNR and FQNEAQ (reference sequence). CDR3 sequence reads: CASSLEDAGSTEAFF. DNA for the CDR3: TGTGCCAGCAGCTTAGAGGACGCGGGGAGCACTGAAGCTTTCTTT.

The chain joins TRBV7-2 to TRBJ2-7; TRBD2 matches at 8 bases. The CDR3 extends over 14 amino acids. Germline lookup yields CDR1 SGHTA and CDR2 FQGNSA. With V trimmed by 3 bases and J by 2 bases, 3 bases remained unmatched. The chain's CDR3 is CASSFTGGPYEQYF. In DNA, the CDR3 is TGTGCCAGCAGCTTTACGGGGGGGCCCTACGAGCAGTACTTC.